A selection of T cell receptor beta chains follows, all from one sample in a study of shared clonotypes between healthy human individuals. TCRdb keeps only in-frame clones here, not all; method: immunoSEQ multiplex PCR. The data show over a million clones, 96% seen once. The sequenced sample was naive CD4+ T cells sorted from blood. These receptors were taken from a young man in good health. Each CDR3 is given with its conserved first and last residue. The size entry is marked missing in some rows and otherwise reads once, few, many or a size class.

V gene: TRBV19
clone size: -
J gene: TRBJ2-3
CDR3 protein: CASSPGTNTQYF

V gene: TRBV28
clone size: -
J gene: TRBJ2-7
CDR3 protein: CASRPQGVPEEQYF

V gene: TRBV12-2
clone size: -
J gene: TRBJ1-4
CDR3 protein: CASRPRVKGRASEKLFF

V gene: TRBV10-1
clone size: -
J gene: TRBJ2-3
CDR3 protein: CASSQTRTSGTSTDTQYF

V gene: TRBV5-1
clone size: -
J gene: TRBJ1-1
CDR3 protein: CASSPGRGNTEAFF

V gene: TRBV28
clone size: -
J gene: TRBJ2-4
CDR3 protein: CASSLVGGPGIQYF

V gene: TRBV18
clone size: -
J gene: TRBJ2-7
CDR3 protein: CASSPPRGPYEQYF

V gene: TRBV6-6
clone size: once
J gene: TRBJ2-3
CDR3 protein: CASSNLGTQYF

V gene: TRBV6-1
clone size: -
J gene: TRBJ1-2
CDR3 protein: CASSDPARAGSYGYTF

V gene: TRBV5-1
clone size: -
J gene: TRBJ2-2
CDR3 protein: CASSLDHGPGELFF

V gene: TRBV18
clone size: -
J gene: TRBJ2-7
CDR3 protein: CASSPQGHEQYF

V gene: TRBV7-2
clone size: -
J gene: TRBJ2-5
CDR3 protein: CASNPRRAGGQETQYF

V gene: TRBV5-4
clone size: -
J gene: TRBJ1-1
CDR3 protein: CASSLPGPGVTEAFF

V gene: TRBV5-1
clone size: -
J gene: TRBJ2-6
CDR3 protein: CASSLGGSGANVLTF

V gene: TRBV11-2
clone size: once
J gene: TRBJ2-2
CDR3 protein: CASSRLLAENTGELFF

V gene: TRBV6-1
clone size: -
J gene: TRBJ2-1
CDR3 protein: CASSEAGRRIAGINEQFF

V gene: TRBV5-5
clone size: -
J gene: TRBJ2-7
CDR3 protein: CASSLVLAGYEQYF

V gene: TRBV28
clone size: -
J gene: TRBJ2-7
CDR3 protein: CASSLSGLAYEQYF

V gene: TRBV11-2
clone size: -
J gene: TRBJ1-3
CDR3 protein: CASSRHSGNTIYF

V gene: TRBV28
clone size: -
J gene: TRBJ1-5
CDR3 protein: CASSFLGTDNQPQHF

V gene: TRBV11-2
clone size: -
J gene: TRBJ2-3
CDR3 protein: CASSTRPYGQYF

V gene: TRBV7-3
clone size: -
J gene: TRBJ1-5
CDR3 protein: CASSLTGFTPQHF

V gene: TRBV20-1
clone size: -
J gene: TRBJ1-3
CDR3 protein: CSARMGNTIYF

V gene: TRBV30
clone size: -
J gene: TRBJ1-5
CDR3 protein: CACQGQHNQPQHF

V gene: TRBV5-4
clone size: -
J gene: TRBJ2-3
CDR3 protein: CASSLSRERITSTDTQYF

V gene: TRBV10-3
clone size: -
J gene: TRBJ2-7
CDR3 protein: CAISDFGTGKYEQYF

V gene: TRBV7-2
clone size: -
J gene: TRBJ1-3
CDR3 protein: CASSPLENTIYF

V gene: TRBV9
clone size: -
J gene: TRBJ2-3
CDR3 protein: CASGRLAGSTDTQYF

V gene: TRBV10-3
clone size: -
J gene: TRBJ1-1
CDR3 protein: CAISPGKASSTEAFF

V gene: TRBV7-6
clone size: -
J gene: TRBJ2-2
CDR3 protein: CASRPLGGGSNTGELFF

V gene: TRBV5-1
clone size: -
J gene: TRBJ1-1
CDR3 protein: CASSLLARTGGNTEAFF

V gene: TRBV2
clone size: -
J gene: TRBJ1-2
CDR3 protein: CASRNDGANYGYTF

V gene: TRBV6-5
clone size: once
J gene: TRBJ1-1
CDR3 protein: CASSNRGSEAFF

V gene: TRBV7-8
clone size: once
J gene: TRBJ2-3
CDR3 protein: CASSLGPRLAGDTQYF

V gene: TRBV7-2
clone size: -
J gene: TRBJ1-3
CDR3 protein: CASSHGTGGNTIYF

V gene: TRBV4-3
clone size: -
J gene: TRBJ2-7
CDR3 protein: CASVPPGQVKYEQYF

V gene: TRBV6-1
clone size: -
J gene: TRBJ2-1
CDR3 protein: CASSQTGEQFF